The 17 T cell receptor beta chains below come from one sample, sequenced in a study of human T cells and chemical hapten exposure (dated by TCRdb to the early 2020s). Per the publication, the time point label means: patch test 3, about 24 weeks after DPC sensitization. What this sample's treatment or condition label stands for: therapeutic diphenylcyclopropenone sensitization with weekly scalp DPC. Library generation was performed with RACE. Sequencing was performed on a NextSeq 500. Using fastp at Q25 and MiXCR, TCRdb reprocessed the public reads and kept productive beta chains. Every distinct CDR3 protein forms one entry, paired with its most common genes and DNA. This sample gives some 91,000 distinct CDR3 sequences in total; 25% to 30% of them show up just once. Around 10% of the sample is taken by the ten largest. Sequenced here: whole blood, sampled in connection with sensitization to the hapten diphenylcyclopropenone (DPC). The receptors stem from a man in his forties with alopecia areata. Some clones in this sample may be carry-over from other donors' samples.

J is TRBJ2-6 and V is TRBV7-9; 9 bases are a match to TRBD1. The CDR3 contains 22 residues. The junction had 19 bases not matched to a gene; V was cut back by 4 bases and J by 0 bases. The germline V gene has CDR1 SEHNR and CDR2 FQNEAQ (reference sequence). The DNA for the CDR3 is TGTGCCAGCAGCTCCCACCGACCAGAACCGGGACAGGGTTACTCTGGGGCCAACGTCCTGACTTTC. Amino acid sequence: CASSSHRPEPGQGYSGANVLTF.

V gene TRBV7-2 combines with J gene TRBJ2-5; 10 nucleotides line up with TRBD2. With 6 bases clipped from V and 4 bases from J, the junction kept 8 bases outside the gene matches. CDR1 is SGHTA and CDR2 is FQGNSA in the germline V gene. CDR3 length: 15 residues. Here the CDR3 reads CASSSAGGPTETQYF. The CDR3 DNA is TGTGCCAGCAGTTCAGCGGGAGGGCCGACAGAGACCCAGTACTTC. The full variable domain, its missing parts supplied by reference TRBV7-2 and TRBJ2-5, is GAGVSQSPSNKVTEKGKDVELRCDPISGHTALYWYRQSLGQGLEFLIYFQGNSAPDKSGLPSDRFSAERTGGSVSTLTIQRTQQEDSAVYLCASSSAGGPTETQYFGPGTRLLVL.

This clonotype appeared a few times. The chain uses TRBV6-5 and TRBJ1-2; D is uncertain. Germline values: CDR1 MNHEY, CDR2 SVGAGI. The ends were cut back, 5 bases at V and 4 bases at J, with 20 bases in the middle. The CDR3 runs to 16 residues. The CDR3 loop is CASSTGPYEDFYGYTF. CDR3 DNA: TGTGCCAGCAGTACTGGACCGTATGAGGATTTCTATGGCTACACCTTC.

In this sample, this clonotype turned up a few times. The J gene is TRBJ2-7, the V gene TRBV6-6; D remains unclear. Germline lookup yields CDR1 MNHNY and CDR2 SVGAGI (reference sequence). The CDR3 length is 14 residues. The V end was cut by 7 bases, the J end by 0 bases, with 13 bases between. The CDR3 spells CASTEENFSYEQYF. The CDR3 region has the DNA TGTGCCAGCACCGAAGAGAACTTCTCCTACGAGCAGTACTTC.

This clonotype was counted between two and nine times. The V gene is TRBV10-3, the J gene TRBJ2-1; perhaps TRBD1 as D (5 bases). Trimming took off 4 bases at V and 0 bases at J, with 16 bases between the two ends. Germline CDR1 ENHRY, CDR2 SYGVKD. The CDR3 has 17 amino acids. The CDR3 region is CAISAGIGASSYNEQFF. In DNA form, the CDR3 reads TGTGCCATCAGTGCAGGGATAGGTGCTAGCTCCTACAATGAGCAGTTCTTC.

The CDR3 coding sequence is TGTGCCATCAGTGTTGGCTCCCGGGGATCGCAGTATTTT. This sequence encodes CAISVGSRGSQYF. V usage is TRBV10-3 and J usage is TRBJ2-3, with D possibly being TRBD2 (5 bases). The CDR3 covers 13 residues. Germline V gene sequence: CDR1 ENHRY, CDR2 SYGVKD. Trimming removed 4 bases from V and 10 bases from J, with 15 bases in between.

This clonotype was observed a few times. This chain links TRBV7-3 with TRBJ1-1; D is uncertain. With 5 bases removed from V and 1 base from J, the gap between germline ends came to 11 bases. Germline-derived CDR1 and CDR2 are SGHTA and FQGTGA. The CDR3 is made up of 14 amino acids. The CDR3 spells CASSPSPRNTEAFF. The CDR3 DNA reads TGTGCCAGCAGCCCCTCTCCTCGGAACACTGAAGCTTTCTTT.

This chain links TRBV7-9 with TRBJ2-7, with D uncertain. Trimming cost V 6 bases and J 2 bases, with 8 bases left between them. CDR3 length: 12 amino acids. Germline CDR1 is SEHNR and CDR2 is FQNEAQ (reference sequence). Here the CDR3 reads CASSTDAYEQYF. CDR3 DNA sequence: TGTGCCAGCAGTACGGACGCCTACGAGCAGTACTTC.

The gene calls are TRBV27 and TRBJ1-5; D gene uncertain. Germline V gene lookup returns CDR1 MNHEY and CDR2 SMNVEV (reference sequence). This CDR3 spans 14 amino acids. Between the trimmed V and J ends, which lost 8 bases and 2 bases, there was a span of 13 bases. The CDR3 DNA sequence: TGTGCCAGCCGAGGACCCCGAGGCAATCAGCCCCAGCATTTT. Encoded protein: CASRGPRGNQPQHF.

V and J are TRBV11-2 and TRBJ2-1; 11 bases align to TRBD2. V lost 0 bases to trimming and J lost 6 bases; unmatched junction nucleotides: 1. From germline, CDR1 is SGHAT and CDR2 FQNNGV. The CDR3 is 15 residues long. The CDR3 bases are TGTGCCAGCAGCTTAGAACTAGCGGGAGTCAATGAGCAGTTCTTC. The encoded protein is CASSLELAGVNEQFF.

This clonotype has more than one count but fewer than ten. CDR3 DNA sequence: TGTGCCAGCAGCAGACCCTACAAGCGGGAGCCGTCCTACGAGCAGTACTTC. Protein: CASSRPYKREPSYEQYF. J is TRBJ2-7 and V is TRBV21-1; the table assigns TRBD2, which was not confirmed against the DNA. TRBV21-1 counts as a pseudogene. The CDR3 extends over 17 amino acids.

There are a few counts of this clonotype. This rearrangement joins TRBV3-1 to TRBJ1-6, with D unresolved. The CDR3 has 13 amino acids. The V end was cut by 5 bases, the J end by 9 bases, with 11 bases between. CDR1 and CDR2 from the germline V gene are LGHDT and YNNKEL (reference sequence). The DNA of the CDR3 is TGTGCCAGCAGCTCGTGGGGTGTTTCACCCCTCCACTTT. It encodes CASSSWGVSPLHF.

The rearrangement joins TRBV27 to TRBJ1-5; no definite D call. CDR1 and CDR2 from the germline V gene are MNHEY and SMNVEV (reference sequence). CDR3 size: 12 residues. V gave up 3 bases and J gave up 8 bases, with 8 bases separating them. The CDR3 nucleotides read TGTGCCAGCAGTTTGAGGCAGAAGCCCCAGCATTTT. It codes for CASSLRQKPQHF.

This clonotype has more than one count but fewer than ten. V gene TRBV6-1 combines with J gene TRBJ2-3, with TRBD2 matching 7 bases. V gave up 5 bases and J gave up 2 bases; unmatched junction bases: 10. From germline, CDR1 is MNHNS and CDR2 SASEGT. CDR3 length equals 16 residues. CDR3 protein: CASSSFAGRDTDTQYF. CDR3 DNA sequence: TGTGCCAGCAGTTCCTTCGCAGGGAGGGACACAGATACGCAGTATTTT.

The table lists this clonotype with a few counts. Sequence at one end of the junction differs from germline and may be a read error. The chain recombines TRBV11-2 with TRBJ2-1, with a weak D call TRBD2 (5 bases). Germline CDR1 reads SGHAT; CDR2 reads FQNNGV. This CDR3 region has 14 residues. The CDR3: CASNLASSYNEQFF. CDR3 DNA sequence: TGTGCCAGCAACTTAGCGAGCTCCTACAATGAGCAGTTCTTC.

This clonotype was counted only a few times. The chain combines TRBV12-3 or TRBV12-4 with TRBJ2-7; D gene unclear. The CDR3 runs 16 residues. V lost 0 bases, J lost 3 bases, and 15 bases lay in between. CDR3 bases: TGTGCCAGCAGTTTAGCGGTAACCCTTAGGAACTACGAGCAGTACTTC. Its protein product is CASSLAVTLRNYEQYF.

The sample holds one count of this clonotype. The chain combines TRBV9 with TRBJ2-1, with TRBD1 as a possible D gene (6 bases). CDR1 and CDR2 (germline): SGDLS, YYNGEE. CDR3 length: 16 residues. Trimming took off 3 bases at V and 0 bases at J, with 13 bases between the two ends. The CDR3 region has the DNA TGTGCCAGCAGCGCTGAGGGGACACCCTCCTACAATGAGCAGTTCTTC. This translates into CASSAEGTPSYNEQFF.